This T cell receptor (beta chain) was identified during a study of T cells after yellow fever vaccination (dated by TCRdb to between 2017 and 2020). With regard to the full study: The SMART-Seq v4 Ultra Low Input RNA kit was used to prepare libraries from fractions with low cell numbers. Blood was drawn at multiple timepoints before and after primary and secondary immunization, with bulk PBMC replicates and cell subsets isolated. Bulk TCR alpha and beta repertoires were sequenced longitudinally to track T-cell clones before and after primary and booster YFV17D yellow fever vaccination. Two healthy male donors, one aged 18 to 30 and one aged 30 to 40 years, made up the cohort. The full study reports these points: A small share of clonotypes occurred in both CD4 and CD8 compartments, likely arising from convergent recombination. Computational filtering was needed because FACS-sorted repertoires could contain abundant contaminating clonotypes from the bulk population. Compared with the primary T-cell response, the secondary T-cell response was weaker but faster, peaking on day 5 rather than day 15. Most clones expanded after primary vaccination (around 96% of CD4 and 88% of CD8) were re-detected after the booster, suggesting that broad memory maintenance occurred. Because only two donors were included in the study, the extent to which the findings can be generalized is limited.

The sample's treatment or condition label is to be understood as: live attenuated yellow fever vaccine strain. Two biological replicates of bulk PBMCs were collected at each blood-draw timepoint. PBMCs were isolated from peripheral blood using a standard Ficoll-Paque protocol. TriZol was used to extract RNA from bulk PBMCs, from CD4 and CD8 fractions, and from dextramer-positive and dextramer-negative fractions. A few counts support this clonotype. Its antigen remains undetermined. Mismatch with germline at one junction end may stem from a read error. TCR cDNA was synthesized by 5'RACE template switching, which introduced a universal primer site and unique molecular identifiers. Priming of cDNA synthesis was performed from both the TCR alpha and TCR beta constant segments. Two PCR steps were used to amplify libraries, with sample barcodes and sequencing adapters being added in the second step. Sequencing of libraries was done on Illumina HiSeq 2500 (2x100 bp) or NovaSeq (2x150 bp). Per the original workflow: Reads were demultiplexed and collapsed into UMI consensus sequences with MIGEC, and V(D)J alignment was performed with MiXCR. Vaccine-responding clonotypes were identified with edgeR using replicate PBMC samples, with FDR below 0.01 and a log2 fold change above 5 up to day 15 being required. Each bulk clonotype received a CD4 or CD8 identity based on whether the sequenced CD4 or CD8 repertoire contained that clonotype at higher abundance. TCRdb ran its own pipeline on the public reads, namely fastp trimming at Q25 and MiXCR clone calling, and kept in-frame beta chains. Merged by CDR3 protein, the rows form single entries marked with the most common genes and DNA. The V and J calls reflect TCRdb's pipeline rather than the authors' work. The sample includes some 500,000 distinct CDR3 sequences, with approximately 13% observed a single time. The ten largest clones add up to about 14% of the sample.

The germline V gene encodes CDR1 MNHNS and CDR2 SASEGT. Spanning cysteine to phenylalanine, the CDR3 consists of 17 amino acids. The only DNA kept is the CDR3, 51 bases in frame from the first base. This sample comprised PBMCs, obtained on the day of the yellow fever booster vaccination. This clonotype was obtained from a young man who received the YFV17D yellow fever vaccine. The sequence joins TRBV6-1 to TRBJ1-6; 9 of the junction bases match TRBD1. The sequenced DNA: TGTGCCAGCCATTGGGACAGGGCCCCGTTCTCCAATTCACCCCTTCACTTT. It codes for CASHWDRAPFSNSPLHF.